Presented here are 8 T cell receptor beta chains from one specimen sequenced in a study of CD8 T cells in Susac syndrome. The RNA input was 0.5 to 1 ug, and it was reverse transcribed with random hexamers. MiXCR was run by TCRdb on the immunoSEQ multiplex PCR reads, yielding one entry per CDR3 protein. The table has approximately 230,000 distinct CDR3 sequences, just under 95% seen once; the top ten hold less than 0.075%. The sample was CD4+ T cells from PBMCs. Receptors originate from a human donor with multiple sclerosis.

The V call is TRBV2, the J call TRBJ2-5, with D hard to call. The V gene's germline CDR1 is SNHLY and CDR2 FYNNEI. The germline V and J ends were trimmed by 4 bases and 0 bases, with 9 bases remaining between them. There are 14 residues in the CDR3. The CDR3 reads CASSAQLYQETQYF. The CDR3 coding sequence is TGTGCCAGCAGTGCCCAGTTGTACCAAGAGACCCAGTACTTC.

The chain recombines TRBV30 with TRBJ1-4; D unclear. CDR1 and CDR2 from the germline V gene are GTSNPN and SVGIG (reference sequence). Trimming took 4 bases from V and 5 from J, leaving 14 bases between them. This CDR3 comprises 14 residues. CDR3 sequence reads: CAWTAISGNEKLFF. The DNA for the CDR3 is TGTGCCTGGACCGCGATCAGCGGGAATGAAAAACTGTTTTTT. Looking up the rest from reference TRBV30 and TRBJ1-4 gives the full variable domain: SQTIHQWPATLVQPVGSPLSLECTVEGTSNPNLYWYRQAAGRGLQLLFYSVGIGQISSEVPQNLSASRPQDRQFILSSKKLLLSDSGFYLCAWTAISGNEKLFFGSGTQLSVL.

V usage is TRBV30 and J usage is TRBJ1-2; D unresolved. The CDR3 runs to 13 residues. The germline V and J ends were trimmed by 3 bases and 4 bases, with 12 bases remaining between them. Germline CDR1 is GTSNPN and CDR2 is SVGIG (reference sequence). The CDR3 spells CAWRGFGVYGYTF. DNA for the CDR3: TGTGCCTGGAGAGGTTTTGGGGTCTATGGCTACACCTTC.

The table lists this clonotype with a count of one. This chain links TRBV6-1 with TRBJ2-2, with no clear D. The CDR3 extends over 16 amino acids. Germline V gene data show CDR1 as MNHNS and CDR2 as SASEGT. V was cut by 5 bases and J by 3 bases, with 16 bases left in between. The CDR3 nucleotides are TGTGCCAGCAGTCCCCAAGGGTATCCAGACACCGGGGAGCTGTTTTTT. Translating it yields CASSPQGYPDTGELFF.

CDR3 DNA sequence: TGCGCCAGCAGCGCGGGACAGGGGGCGCGCACTAATGAAAAACTGTTTTTT. It encodes CASSAGQGARTNEKLFF. The chain is built from TRBV5-1 and TRBJ1-4, with 12 bases lining up with TRBD1. The germline CDR1 and CDR2 sequences are SGHRS and YFSETQ. The CDR3 has 17 amino acids. V was clipped by 4 bases and J by 2 bases; unmatched bases: 6.

The chain couples TRBV5-1 to TRBJ2-5, with a possible D match to TRBD1 (6 bases). Germline V gene lookup returns CDR1 SGHRS and CDR2 YFSETQ. Between the trimmed V and J ends, which lost 5 bases and 1 base, there was a span of 15 bases. The CDR3 runs 15 residues. CDR3 residues: CASRLTQGRQETQYF. CDR3 nucleotides: TGCGCCAGCAGATTAACACAGGGTCGCCAAGAGACCCAGTACTTC.

The rearrangement links TRBV19 to TRBJ1-1; 7 bases agree with TRBD1. The V and J ends lost 4 bases and 4 bases, in that order; junction bases with no gene match: 9. In germline, CDR1 is LNHDA, CDR2 SQIVND (reference sequence). The CDR3 sequence is 15 residues long. For the CDR3, the DNA is TGTGCCAGTAGTAAGACAGGGTCTTGGATCACTGAAGCTTTCTTT. Amino acids: CASSKTGSWITEAFF.

This chain joins TRBV20-1 and TRBJ2-2, with TRBD1 matching 9 bases. This CDR3 spans 15 amino acids. Germline V gene sequence: CDR1 DFQATT, CDR2 SNEGSKA (reference sequence). V shed 5 bases, J shed 2 bases, and the junction held 6 bases outside the gene matches. CDR3 residues: CSAPDRGINTGELFF. As DNA, the CDR3 is TGCAGTGCTCCTGACAGGGGGATCAACACCGGGGAGCTGTTTTTT.